The 28 T cell receptor beta chains in this list originate from one sample, sequenced in a study of cytomegalovirus exposure and HLA in healthy donors (dated by TCRdb to 2017 to 2019). Receptor amplification or capture employed the immunoSEQ multiplex PCR assay. For the multiplex PCR, a mixture combining 60 forward primers for TCR Vbeta segments and 13 reverse primers for TCR Jbeta segments was used. TCRdb holds this immuneACCESS table with in-frame rearrangements only. Some clones are missing; in checked studies, unresolved V genes explain under half, and the rest has no known cause. In this sample the table shows 170,000 or so clones, roughly 77% of which occur a single time. Of the sample, 1% is held by the ten largest clones. The sequenced sample was PBMCs. The receptor set was obtained from a woman aged 45-60 years in good health and CMV-seropositive.

A single count supports this clone. V gene TRBV4-2 combines with J gene TRBJ2-3; 10 nucleotides line up with TRBD1. This CDR3 has 20 amino acids. V was pared by 2 bases and J by 0 bases, with 14 bases of the junction left unmatched. Germline assignment: CDR1 LGHNA and CDR2 YNFKEQ. CDR3: CASSQRSGDRGLGSTDTQYF. Written as DNA, the CDR3 is TGTGCCAGCAGCCAAAGAAGCGGGGACAGGGGATTAGGGAGCACAGATACGCAGTATTTT.

This clone is a singleton in its sample. J is TRBJ1-1 and V is TRBV28; no clear D. V lost 11 bases to trimming and J lost 7 bases, with 11 bases between them. Germline CDR1 reads MDHEN; CDR2 reads SYDVKM. The CDR3 length is 10 residues. CDR3 sequence reads: CAALGLEAFF. In DNA, the CDR3 is TGTGCCGCCTTAGGACTTGAAGCTTTCTTT.

The J gene is TRBJ1-2, the V gene TRBV13; no clear D. The CDR3 consists of 13 residues. Per germline, CDR1 PRHDT and CDR2 FYEKMQ (reference sequence). Trimming shortened V by 5 bases and J by 4 bases, and 11 bases separated the two germline ends. CDR3 bases: TGTGCCAGCAGCGAATCCGGTCGCTATGGCTACACCTTC. This gives the protein CASSESGRYGYTF.

As concerns this clone: Other DNA sequences in this specimen translate into the identical CDR3. The chain carries TRBV29-1 and TRBJ2-7; no clear D. V lost 4 bases and J 9 bases, leaving 13 bases between the germline ends. Germline V gene lookup returns CDR1 SQVTM and CDR2 ANQGSEA. The CDR3 is 11 amino acids. CDR3 residues: CSVAAGQLQYF. CDR3 nucleotide sequence: TGCAGCGTTGCAGCTGGGCAGTTGCAGTACTTC.

This clone turned up a few times. This chain joins TRBV5-1 and TRBJ2-7, with a possible D match to TRBD1 (5 bases). The V gene lost 5 bases and the J gene lost 4 bases, with 25 bases spanning the gap. The V gene's germline CDR1 is SGHRS and CDR2 YFSETQ. The CDR3 runs 17 residues. The DNA of the CDR3 is TGCGCCAGCAGTGGTACCGGACACCCTCACGCTCGGTACGAGCAGTACTTC. Protein product: CASSGTGHPHARYEQYF.

V is TRBV28 and J is TRBJ2-7, with TRBD1 matching 9 bases. This CDR3 region has 14 residues. V lost 5 bases to trimming and J lost 6 bases; unmatched junction nucleotides: 8. Germline CDR1 is MDHEN and CDR2 is SYDVKM. The CDR3 nucleotides are TGTGCCAGCAGTATTACCGGGACAGGGACCGAGCAGTACTTC. Amino acid sequence: CASSITGTGTEQYF.

The rearrangement uses TRBV11-2 and TRBJ2-5, with a possible D match to TRBD2 (7 bases). CDR3 length equals 16 residues. Per the germline V gene, CDR1 is SGHAT and CDR2 is FQNNGV. Trimming shortened V by 4 bases and J by 5 bases, and 20 bases separated the two germline ends. Here the CDR3 DNA reads TGTGCCAGCAGCTACAATAGGGGGGGGACGACGGAGACCCAGTACTTC. Translated, it gives CASSYNRGGTTETQYF.

The chain has TRBV9 and TRBJ2-7; 9 bases match TRBD1. V lost 3 bases to trimming and J lost 0 bases; unmatched junction nucleotides: 4. Germline V gene data show CDR1 as SGDLS and CDR2 as YYNGEE. CDR3 size: 15 residues. The CDR3 coding sequence is TGTGCCAGCAGCGGTCGACAGGGGGACTCCTACGAGCAGTACTTC. It yields the protein CASSGRQGDSYEQYF.

The chain employs TRBV7-6 and TRBJ1-5; 7 bases map to TRBD1. CDR3 size: 20 residues. Germline CDR1 reads SGHVS; CDR2 reads FNYEAQ. Trimming removed 6 bases from V and 1 base from J; junction bases left unmatched: 21. DNA for the CDR3: TGTGCCAGCAGGTCAAAAAAAAACTCCGGTGGGGGACAGAGCAATCAGCCCCAGCATTTT. Residues: CASRSKKNSGGGQSNQPQHF.

The rearrangement uses TRBV29-1 and TRBJ2-7; 11 nucleotides line up with TRBD1. V gave up 3 bases and J gave up 3 bases; unmatched junction bases: 4. The CDR3 has 14 amino acids. Germline V gene lookup returns CDR1 SQVTM and CDR2 ANQGSEA. The chain's CDR3 is CSVDKGQGVYEQYF. CDR3 sequence (DNA): TGCAGCGTTGATAAGGGACAGGGGGTCTACGAGCAGTACTTC.

In the case of this clone: The same CDR3 is also encoded by other DNA sequences in this sample. As DNA, the CDR3 is TGTGCCAGCAGCCTGACAACAGGAAGCTCCTACGAGCAGTACTTC. Protein: CASSLTTGSSYEQYF. The chain is built from TRBV14 and TRBJ2-7, with D perhaps TRBD1 (5 bases). Germline CDR1 SGHDN, CDR2 FVKESK. The CDR3 loop spans 15 amino acids. V lost 4 bases and J 0 bases, leaving 13 bases between the germline ends.

The chain uses TRBV28 and TRBJ2-5; possibly TRBD2 for D (6 bases). The end of the DNA is better explained by TRBJ2-7, so the J call may be wrong. This CDR3 is 12 amino acids long. Per the germline V gene, CDR1 is MDHEN and CDR2 is SYDVKM. CDR3 amino acids: CASSLGGYEQYF. The CDR3 DNA reads TGTGCCAGCAGTTTGGGGGGATACGAGCAGTACTTC.

This rearrangement joins TRBV5-1 to TRBJ2-2, with 7 bases aligning to TRBD1. The V gene's germline CDR1 is SGHRS and CDR2 YFSETQ. This CDR3 is built from 15 residues. V lost 2 bases and J lost 1; bases outside the gene matches: 2. The CDR3 loop is CASSLRTGNTGELFF. The CDR3 nucleotides are TGCGCCAGCAGCTTACGGACAGGGAACACCGGGGAGCTGTTTTTT.

This chain joins TRBV4-3 and TRBJ2-7, with 11 bases fitting TRBD2. This CDR3 has 17 amino acids. V lost 0 bases and J lost 7; bases outside the gene matches: 11. Germline V CDR1 and CDR2: LGHNA, YSLEER. CDR3: CASSQETPSGRPLEQYF. The CDR3 DNA reads as TGCGCCAGCAGCCAAGAGACACCTAGCGGGAGGCCGCTGGAGCAGTACTTC.

The CDR3 loop reads CASSWVGTAYEQYF. Here the CDR3 DNA reads TGTGCCAGCAGCTGGGTGGGGACAGCCTACGAGCAGTACTTC. The chain has TRBV7-8 and TRBJ2-7; TRBD1 matches 7 bases. The CDR3 extends over 14 amino acids. Germline V gives CDR1 SGHVS, CDR2 FQNEAQ. Trimming took 4 bases from V and 2 from J; bases not matched to a gene: 5.

The V call is TRBV5-4, the J call TRBJ1-3, with TRBD1 as a possible D gene (5 bases). The V and J ends lost 5 bases and 3 bases respectively, with 12 bases between them. Germline lookup yields CDR1 SGHNT and CDR2 YYREEE (reference sequence). The CDR3 totals 14 residues. The CDR3 DNA follows: TGTGCCAGCAGGTTTCAGGGTCTTGGAAACACCATATATTTT. It encodes CASRFQGLGNTIYF.

The rearrangement joins TRBV9 to TRBJ2-1; the match to TRBD2 covers 9 bases. J was trimmed by 2 bases and V by 4 bases; bases with no gene match: 4. The CDR3 is 15 amino acids. Germline loops: CDR1 SGDLS, CDR2 YYNGEE. In DNA form, the CDR3 reads TGTGCCAGCAGCCCTAGCGGGGTTACCTACAATGAGCAGTTCTTC. As protein: CASSPSGVTYNEQFF.

The V and J genes are TRBV5-1 and TRBJ1-4, with TRBD1 as a possible D gene (5 bases). Trimming took off 0 bases at V and 4 bases at J, with 7 bases between the two ends. Germline V CDR1 and CDR2: SGHRS, YFSETQ. This CDR3 region has 14 residues. CDR3 sequence reads: CASSLGQGNEKLFF. Here the CDR3 DNA reads TGCGCCAGCAGCTTGGGTCAGGGTAATGAAAAACTGTTTTTT. Supplemented by reference TRBV5-1 and TRBJ1-4, the full variable domain reads KAGVTQTPRYLIKTRGQQVTLSCSPISGHRSVSWYQQTPGQGLQFLFEYFSETQRNKGNFPGRFSGRQFSNSRSEMNVSTLELGDSALYLCASSLGQGNEKLFFGSGTQLSVL.

V gene TRBV28 combines with J gene TRBJ2-4, with D maybe TRBD1 (5 bases). Between the trimmed V and J ends, which lost 6 bases and 0 bases, there was a span of 12 bases. Germline V gene lookup returns CDR1 MDHEN and CDR2 SYDVKM. This CDR3 is 15 amino acids long. Here the CDR3 reads CASRRQRLAKNIQYF. The DNA for the CDR3 is TGTGCCAGCAGGCGACAGAGACTAGCCAAAAACATTCAGTACTTC. The full variable domain, completed using reference TRBV28 and TRBJ2-4, is DVKVTQSSRYLVKRTGEKVFLECVQDMDHENMFWYRQDPGLGLRLIYFSYDVKMKEKGDIPEGYSVSREKKERFSLILESASTNQTSMYLCASRRQRLAKNIQYFGAGTRLSVL.

V gene TRBV18 combines with J gene TRBJ1-2, with 8 bases that match TRBD1. Germline V CDR1 and CDR2: KGHSH, LQKENI. After removal of 3 bases from V and 7 bases from J, the junction contained 13 bases not matched to a gene. The CDR3 loop spans 16 amino acids. In nucleotides, the CDR3 is TGTGCCAGCTCACCGGACGTCTCAGGGGGCGCGGGTGGCTACACCTTC. Its protein is CASSPDVSGGAGGYTF.

This rearrangement joins TRBV4-3 to TRBJ2-2; the match to TRBD2 covers 14 bases. This CDR3 is built from 19 residues. The germline gives CDR1 LGHNA, CDR2 YSLEER. V shed 2 bases and J 5 bases; nucleotides not matched to a gene: 10. The CDR3 DNA follows: TGCGCCAGCAGCCAACAAATCGGGACTAGCGGGAGCAGGACCGGGGAGCTGTTTTTT. Protein sequence: CASSQQIGTSGSRTGELFF.

The chain uses TRBV12-5 and TRBJ1-1, with 8 bases identical to TRBD1. With V trimmed by 2 bases and J by 3 bases, 17 bases remained unmatched. Germline assignment: CDR1 LGHNT and CDR2 FRNRAP. The length of the CDR3 is 19 residues. CDR3 protein: CASGLLFPGQALRDTEAFF. CDR3 DNA sequence: TGTGCTAGTGGTTTGTTATTTCCGGGACAGGCGCTTCGGGACACTGAAGCTTTCTTT.

This chain connects TRBV28 to TRBJ1-4; D unclear. From germline, CDR1 is MDHEN and CDR2 SYDVKM. CDR3 length: 16 residues. V lost 5 bases and J 0 bases, leaving 13 bases between the germline ends. CDR3 DNA: TGTGCCAGCAGTGCCGCTTCTACCCCAACTAATGAAAAACTGTTTTTT. Amino acid sequence: CASSAASTPTNEKLFF.

This chain uses TRBV6-5 with TRBJ2-3; TRBD2 matches 9 bases. Germline V lookup: CDR1 MNHEY, CDR2 SVGAGI. CDR3 size: 13 residues. The trim removed 6 bases at V and 7 bases at J, leaving 5 bases unmatched. The CDR3 protein is CASRRLAENTQYF. For the CDR3, the DNA is TGTGCCAGCAGGAGACTAGCGGAGAATACGCAGTATTTT.

The chain uses TRBV27 and TRBJ1-5; a possible D gene is TRBD1 (6 bases). The CDR3 totals 15 residues. The germline V and J ends were trimmed by 6 bases and 4 bases, with 16 bases remaining between them. Germline V gene data show CDR1 as MNHEY and CDR2 as SMNVEV (reference sequence). The CDR3 region is CASSVRGRGNQPQHF. The CDR3 DNA sequence: TGTGCCAGCAGCGTAAGGGGGAGGGGAAATCAGCCCCAGCATTTT.

The chain has TRBV6-4 and TRBJ1-2; possibly TRBD1 for D (5 bases). CDR1 is MRHNA and CDR2 is SNTAGT in the germline V gene. CDR3 length: 17 amino acids. V was clipped by 7 bases and J by 3 bases, with 24 bases between them. The chain's CDR3 is CASTLTASLTFDYGYTF. As DNA, the CDR3 is TGTGCCAGCACTCTGACAGCCTCTTTAACGTTTGACTATGGCTACACCTTC.

The V gene is TRBV19, the J gene TRBJ1-1; D is possibly TRBD1 (5 bases). Germline V gene data show CDR1 as LNHDA and CDR2 as SQIVND (reference sequence). Trimming took off 7 bases at V and 0 bases at J, with 12 bases between the two ends. This CDR3 has 14 residues. CDR3 protein: CASIRGYLNTEAFF. CDR3 nucleotides: TGTGCCAGTATCCGGGGGTATTTGAACACTGAAGCTTTCTTT.

This sequence joins TRBV7-8 and TRBJ2-7; 10 bases fit TRBD2. The CDR3 is 14 amino acids. V was clipped by 4 bases and J by 2 bases; unmatched bases: 2. Germline CDR1 is SGHVS and CDR2 is FQNEAQ. CDR3 sequence: CASSSAGGPYEQYF. CDR3 bases: TGTGCCAGCAGCTCAGCGGGAGGGCCCTACGAGCAGTACTTC.